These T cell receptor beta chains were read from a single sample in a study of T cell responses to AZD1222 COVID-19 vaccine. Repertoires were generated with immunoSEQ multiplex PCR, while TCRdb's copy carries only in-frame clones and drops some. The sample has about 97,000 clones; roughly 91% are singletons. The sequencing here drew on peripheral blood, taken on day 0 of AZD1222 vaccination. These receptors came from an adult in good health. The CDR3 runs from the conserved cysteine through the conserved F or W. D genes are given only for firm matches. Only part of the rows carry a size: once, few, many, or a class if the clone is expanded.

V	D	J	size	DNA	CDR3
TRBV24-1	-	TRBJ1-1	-	TGTGCCACCAGTGGGGCAGGGAACACTGAAGCTTTCTTT	CATSGAGNTEAFF
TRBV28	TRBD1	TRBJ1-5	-	TGTGCCAGCAGTTCTGGGACAGGTGGTCAGCCCCAGCATTTT	CASSSGTGGQPQHF
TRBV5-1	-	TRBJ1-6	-	TGCGCCAGCAGCTCCTCGGTACAGAGGGACTCACCCCTCCACTTT	CASSSSVQRDSPLHF
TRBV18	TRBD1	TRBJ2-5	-	TGTGCCAGCTCCGATGGACAGGGCGGAGAGACCCAGTACTTC	CASSDGQGGETQYF
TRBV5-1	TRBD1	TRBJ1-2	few	TGCGCCAGCAGCTCCCAGACAGGGCCCAACTATGGCTACACCTTC	CASSSQTGPNYGYTF
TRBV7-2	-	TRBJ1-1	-	TGTGCCAGCAGCACAGGGCCCCACACTGAAGCTTTCTTT	CASSTGPHTEAFF
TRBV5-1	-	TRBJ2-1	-	TGCGCCAGCCGGATCCTCGGAGGTTCCTACAATGAGCAGTTCTTC	CASRILGGSYNEQFF
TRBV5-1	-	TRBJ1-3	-	TGCGCCAGCAGCCTCGGTTCTGGAAACACCATATATTTT	CASSLGSGNTIYF
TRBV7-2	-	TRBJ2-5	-	TGTGCCAGCAGCGCCCGACCCCAAGAGACCCAGTACTTC	CASSARPQETQYF
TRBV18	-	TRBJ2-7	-	TGTGCCAGCTCACCGCCGTCGGACAACTACGAGCAGTACTTC	CASSPPSDNYEQYF
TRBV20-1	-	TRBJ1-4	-	TGCAGTGCTAGACTGAATGAAAAACTGTTTTTT	CSARLNEKLFF
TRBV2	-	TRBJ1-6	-	TGTGCCAGCAGAGGGGCTGGGCTGAGCTCCTATAATTCACCCCTCCACTTT	CASRGAGLSSYNSPLHF
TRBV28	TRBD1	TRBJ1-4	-	TGTGCCAGCAGTCTTACAGGGGGAAGGGGTAATGAAAAACTGTTTTTT	CASSLTGGRGNEKLFF
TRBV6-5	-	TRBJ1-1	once	TGTGCCAGCAGCCACGGACGAAACACTGAAGCTTTCTTT	CASSHGRNTEAFF
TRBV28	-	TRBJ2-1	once	TGTGCCAGTAGAGCGTGGTACAATGAGCAGTTCTTC	CASRAWYNEQFF
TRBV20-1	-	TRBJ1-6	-	TGCAGTGCTAGTGGTCAGGGGAATTCACCCCTCCACTTT	CSASGQGNSPLHF
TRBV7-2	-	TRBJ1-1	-	TGTGCCAGCAGCTTAGGGCAGGGGTTCATGAACACTGAAGCTTTCTTT	CASSLGQGFMNTEAFF
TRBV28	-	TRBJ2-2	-	TGTGCCAGCACACACAAGAACACCGGGGAGCTGTTTTTT	CASTHKNTGELFF
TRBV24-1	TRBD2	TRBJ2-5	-	TGTGCCACCAGTCTAGCGGGGGACCAAGAGACCCAGTACTTC	CATSLAGDQETQYF
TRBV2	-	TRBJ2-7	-	TGTGCCGGCCAAACAATTCCTAGAGGCGAGCAGTACTTC	CAGQTIPRGEQYF
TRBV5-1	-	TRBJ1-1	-	TGCGCCAGCAGCTTGGGACCTCAGAACACTGAAGCTTTCTTT	CASSLGPQNTEAFF
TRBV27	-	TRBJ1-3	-	TGTGCCAGCAGCATCAGGCCTGGAAACACCATATATTTT	CASSIRPGNTIYF
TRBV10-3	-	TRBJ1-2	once	TGTGCCATCAGTGAGCCGACAGGCGGTTACGGCTATGGCTACACCTTC	CAISEPTGGYGYGYTF
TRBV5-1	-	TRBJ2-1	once	TGCGCCAGCAGCTTAGAGGCCGCTGAATCCTACAATGAGCAGTTCTTC	CASSLEAAESYNEQFF
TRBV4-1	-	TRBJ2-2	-	TGCGCCAGCAGCCAGGGGACCGGGGCGAGAGAAACCGGGGAGCTGTTTTTT	CASSQGTGARETGELFF
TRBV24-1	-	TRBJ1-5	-	TGTGCCACCAGTGAACGGGGGGGGGCAGGAAGCAATCAGCCCCAGCATTTT	CATSERGGAGSNQPQHF
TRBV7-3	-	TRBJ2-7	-	TGTGCCAGCAGCCCGCAAAGCAGGACGGCCCACGAGCAGTACTTC	CASSPQSRTAHEQYF
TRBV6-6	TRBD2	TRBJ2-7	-	TGTGCCTCGCGAGCGGGAGTTGGGTACGAGCAGTACTTC	CASRAGVGYEQYF
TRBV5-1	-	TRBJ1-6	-	TGCGCCAGCAGCTTTGGGCCGAGTAATTCACCCCTCCACTTT	CASSFGPSNSPLHF
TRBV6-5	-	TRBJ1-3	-	TGTGCCAGCAGTCGGGGCGGCAGCTCTGGAAACACCATATATTTT	CASSRGGSSGNTIYF
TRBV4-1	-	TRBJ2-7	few	TGCGCCAGCAGCCAAGCAGACGGGACTCCCGACTCCTACGAGCAGTACTTC	CASSQADGTPDSYEQYF
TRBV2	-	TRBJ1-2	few	TGTGCCAGCAGGGATACAGGGAACTATGGCTACACCTTC	CASRDTGNYGYTF
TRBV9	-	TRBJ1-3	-	TGTGCCAGCAGCTCCCGGGGAAACACCATATATTTT	CASSSRGNTIYF
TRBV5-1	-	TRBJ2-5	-	TGCGCCAGCAGCTTGTTTACGGACGAGGAGACCCAGTACTTC	CASSLFTDEETQYF
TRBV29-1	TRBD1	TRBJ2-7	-	TGCAGCGCCGACATCGGGACAGTCCCCAGCGAGCAGTACTTC	CSADIGTVPSEQYF
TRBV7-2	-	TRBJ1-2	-	TGTGCCAGCAGCGGAGGAGGGGTCGGCTACACCTTC	CASSGGGVGYTF
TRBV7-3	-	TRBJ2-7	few	TGTGCCAGCAGCTTAACAGGGCACGAGCAGTACTTC	CASSLTGHEQYF
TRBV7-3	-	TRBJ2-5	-	TGTGCCAGCAGCCCAAGCGGGCACCCCGGGGAGACCCAGTACTTC	CASSPSGHPGETQYF
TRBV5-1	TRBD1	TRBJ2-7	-	TGCGCCAGCAGCCCCCGGACAGGGCAGTTCTACGAGCAGTACTTC	CASSPRTGQFYEQYF
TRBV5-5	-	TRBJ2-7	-	TGTGCCAGCAGCTTCTCTGACTACGAGCAGTACTTC	CASSFSDYEQYF
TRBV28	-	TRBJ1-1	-	TGTGCCAGCAGGTTTAACACTGAAGCTTTCTTT	CASRFNTEAFF
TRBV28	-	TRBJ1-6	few	TGTGCCAGCATCCTAGAAACAGGGAATTCACCCCTCCACTTT	CASILETGNSPLHF
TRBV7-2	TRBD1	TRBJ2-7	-	TGTGCCAGCAGCTTGCCGGGACAGGGCGACTACGAGCAGTACTTC	CASSLPGQGDYEQYF
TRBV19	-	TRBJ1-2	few	TGTGCCAGTAGTAGTGGCGCTCTCCGGGGCTATGGCTACACCTTC	CASSSGALRGYGYTF
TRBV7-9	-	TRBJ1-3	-	TGTGCCAGCAGCTCTCTCTGGGACACCATATATTTT	CASSSLWDTIYF
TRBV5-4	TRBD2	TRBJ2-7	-	TGTGCCAGCAGCCCCGGGACTAGCGGGAGCTCTGCCTACGAGCAGTACTTC	CASSPGTSGSSAYEQYF
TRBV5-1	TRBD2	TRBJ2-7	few	TGCGCCAGCAGCTTGTTTACGGGAGGAAGGAACGAGCAGTACTTC	CASSLFTGGRNEQYF
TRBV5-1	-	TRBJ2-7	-	TGCGCCAGCAGCTTGGTGCCGGGCCAACTCTCCTACGAGCAGTACTTC	CASSLVPGQLSYEQYF
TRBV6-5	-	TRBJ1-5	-	TGTGCCAGCAGTTACTCGGTCATAAGTAATCAGCCCCAGCATTTT	CASSYSVISNQPQHF